Listed below are T cell receptor beta chains from one sample, sequenced in a study of tumour-infiltrating T cells in Burkitt lymphoma. Assay: immunoSEQ multiplex PCR; the TCRdb copy retains only in-frame clones and omits some. Of about 1,600 clones listed, around 20% are singletons. Sequences were obtained from tumor tissue. These receptors were obtained from a human donor with diffuse large B-cell lymphoma. Each CDR3 is given with its conserved first and last residue. A D gene is named only where the DNA matches it firmly. Not every row has a clone size; where given, it reads once, few, many or a size class.

clone_size,j_call,v_call,d_call,cdr3_nt,cdr3_aa
few,TRBJ2-1,TRBV19,.,TGTGCCAGTAGTCCTAGAGGGATTGAGCAGTTCTTC,CASSPRGIEQFF
few,TRBJ2-7,TRBV28,.,TGTGCCAGCAGTTTCGTTGTGGGAGATAGGCCCTACGAGCAGTACTTC,CASSFVVGDRPYEQYF
few,TRBJ1-2,TRBV18,TRBD1,TGTGCCAGCTCGCCGACAGGGCCAGGGGATGGCTACACCTTC,CASSPTGPGDGYTF
few,TRBJ2-5,TRBV18,.,TGTGCCAGCTCACCGTTACCGGGGACAGAGACCCAGTACTTC,CASSPLPGTETQYF
few,TRBJ2-7,TRBV7-2,.,TGTGCCAGCAGCTTATTCGAGGGGAACAACGAGCAGTACTTC,CASSLFEGNNEQYF
.,TRBJ2-7,TRBV19,TRBD2,TGTGCCAGTAGTTCCCATAGCGGGATCACGAACGAGCAGTACTTC,CASSSHSGITNEQYF
.,TRBJ1-4,TRBV7-6,.,TGTGCCAGCAGCTTGAGAGGGCTATTTGCAACTAATGAAAAACTGTTTTTT,CASSLRGLFATNEKLFF
few,TRBJ2-7,TRBV27,TRBD1,TGTGCCAGCAGTTCCTACAGGGGGGAGTACGAGCAGTACTTC,CASSSYRGEYEQYF
.,TRBJ2-7,TRBV4-1,TRBD2,TGCGCCAGCAGCCAATGGACTAGCGGGAGATTCTACGAGCAGTACTTC,CASSQWTSGRFYEQYF
.,TRBJ2-3,TRBV5-1,TRBD1,TGCGCCAGCAGCTTGACCGGGACAGGGTGGGATACGCAGTATTTT,CASSLTGTGWDTQYF
.,TRBJ1-5,TRBV10-3,.,TGTGCCATCAGTGAGTCCGGGGGACGGAATCAGCCCCAGCATTTT,CAISESGGRNQPQHF
few,TRBJ2-7,TRBV7-2,TRBD1,TGTGCCAGCAGCGCCGGGACAGGGATGCCCTACGAGCAGTACTTC,CASSAGTGMPYEQYF
.,TRBJ2-1,TRBV7-3,.,TGTGCCAGCAGCTTAATCGGGGCGGGGGCGGATGAGCAGTTCTTC,CASSLIGAGADEQFF
few,TRBJ2-7,TRBV6-1,.,TGTGCCAGCAGTGAGGACCACACCTACGAGCAGTACTTC,CASSEDHTYEQYF
.,TRBJ1-1,TRBV7-9,.,TGTGCCAGCAGCTTAGGGCAGGGCGAAGCTTTCTTT,CASSLGQGEAFF
few,TRBJ1-2,TRBV27,.,TGTGCCAGCAGTCCCTACTACCGGGACACCGAATCGGACAACTATGGCTACACCTTC,CASSPYYRDTESDNYGYTF
few,TRBJ1-1,TRBV20-1,.,TGCAGTGCTACCCCCTTCACTGAAGCTTTCTTT,CSATPFTEAFF
.,TRBJ1-1,TRBV28,.,TGTGCCAGCAGTTTATCTGTTAGGGGGGTGTGGACTGAAGCTTTCTTT,CASSLSVRGVWTEAFF
.,TRBJ1-6,TRBV18,.,TGTGCCAGCTCCCTGGATGGGAATTCACCCCTCCACTTT,CASSLDGNSPLHF
.,TRBJ1-2,TRBV5-6,.,TGTGCCAGCAGCTTGAACGGGTGGAACTATGGCTACACCTTC,CASSLNGWNYGYTF
.,TRBJ2-3,TRBV6-5,.,TGTGCCAGCAGTTACGGGGGATTTGGCACAGATACGCAGTATTTT,CASSYGGFGTDTQYF
few,TRBJ1-2,TRBV6-5,.,TGTGCCAGCAGTTACCGCCCTCAAGTGGGAGGCGGCTACACCTTC,CASSYRPQVGGGYTF
.,TRBJ1-2,TRBV5-1,TRBD1,TGCGCCAGCAGCCTCGCTACAGGGGTCCTACGCTATGGCTACACCTTC,CASSLATGVLRYGYTF
.,TRBJ1-1,TRBV30,.,TGTGCCTGGAGTGTACGGTCGGAGGCTGAAGCTTTCTTT,CAWSVRSEAEAFF
.,TRBJ1-5,TRBV28,.,TGTGCCAGCAGTTTACAATTGGTTAACAATCAGCCCCAGCATTTT,CASSLQLVNNQPQHF
.,TRBJ1-5,TRBV6-6,.,TGTGCCAGCAGTTACTCGACTCAGCCCCAGCATTTT,CASSYSTQPQHF
.,TRBJ1-1,TRBV27,.,TGTGCCAGCAGTCCCAGGGGCCCAGCTGAAACTTTCTTT,CASSPRGPAETFF
.,TRBJ2-1,TRBV5-1,.,TGCGCCAGCAGCTTGAACGAGGGACCTTTCAATGAGCAGTTCTTC,CASSLNEGPFNEQFF
few,TRBJ2-7,TRBV9,.,TGTGCCAGCAGCGTTGGCCGGTTCCCTGCCTACGAGCAGTACTTC,CASSVGRFPAYEQYF
.,TRBJ2-1,TRBV4-2,TRBD2,TGTGCCAGCAGCCAGCTCGGTTTAGCGGGAGGGCTCCCTTCCGTCGGCAATGAGCAGTTCTTC,CASSQLGLAGGLPSVGNEQFF
.,TRBJ1-1,TRBV29-1,.,TGCAGCGCTGCGACGACGAACACTGAAGCTTTCTTT,CSAATTNTEAFF
.,TRBJ1-1,TRBV27,.,TGTGCCAGCAGCCCTCTCAAGGGCGGATTCATGAACACTGAAGCTTTCTTT,CASSPLKGGFMNTEAFF
.,TRBJ2-2,TRBV18,.,TGTGCCAACTCACCAACCGTCGGTTTAACCGGGGAGCTGTTTTTT,CANSPTVGLTGELFF
.,TRBJ1-5,TRBV19,.,TGTGCCAGTAATCCTTGGGGCAATCAGCCCCAGCATTTT,CASNPWGNQPQHF
.,TRBJ2-7,TRBV18,TRBD2,TGTGCCAGCTCACCAAACGGGCTAGCGGGAGGCGAGCAGTACTTC,CASSPNGLAGGEQYF
.,TRBJ2-1,TRBV28,.,TGTGCCAGCAGTTTATCACAGGTCCTCTCCTACAATGAACAGTTCTTC,CASSLSQVLSYNEQFF
.,TRBJ1-1,TRBV27,.,TGTGCCAGCAGTCCCAGGGGCCCAGCTGAAGCTTTCTTT,CASSPRGPAEAFF
.,TRBJ2-1,TRBV28,TRBD2,TGTGCCAGCAGTTACCTGGGACTAGCGGGAGTTAATGAGCAGTTCTTC,CASSYLGLAGVNEQFF
.,TRBJ2-1,TRBV5-1,TRBD2,TGCGCCAGCAGCTTGAGCGGGAGTTCCTACAATGAGCAGTTCTTC,CASSLSGSSYNEQFF
.,TRBJ2-7,TRBV27,.,TGTGCCAGCAGTGTTATCAGGGGAGGCCTCCGGGGCGAGCAGTACTTC,CASSVIRGGLRGEQYF
.,TRBJ1-6,TRBV28,.,TGTGCCAGCAGGCCGGGACACCACAGCTCCTATAATTCACCCCTCCACTTT,CASRPGHHSSYNSPLHF
.,TRBJ2-1,TRBV4-1,.,TGCGCCAGCAGCAACCCTTTGACGGATTACAATGAGCAGTTCTTC,CASSNPLTDYNEQFF
few,TRBJ1-1,TRBV6-5,.,TGTGCCAGCAGTAACAGGGCTTCGAACACTGAAGCTTTCTTT,CASSNRASNTEAFF
once,TRBJ2-7,TRBV9,.,TGTGCCAGCAGCGTAGGGGGAGGGGGCTACGACGAGCAGTACTTC,CASSVGGGGYDEQYF
.,TRBJ1-4,TRBV28,TRBD1,TGTGCCAGCAGTTTCGGGACAGGAATTAATGAAAAACTGTTTTTT,CASSFGTGINEKLFF
.,TRBJ2-1,TRBV11-2,.,TGTGCCAGCAGCTTAACGGGGCTAGGCTCCTACAATGAGCAGTTCTTC,CASSLTGLGSYNEQFF
large,TRBJ1-1,TRBV7-6,.,TGTGCCAGCAGCTTAATGAACACTGAAGCTTTCTTT,CASSLMNTEAFF
.,TRBJ2-3,TRBV7-9,.,TGTGCCAGCAGCTCCCCGTCCACAGATACGCAGTATTTT,CASSSPSTDTQYF
.,TRBJ2-5,TRBV7-9,TRBD2,TGTGCCAGCAGCTCACTAGCGGGGCTCCAAGAGACCCAGTACTTC,CASSSLAGLQETQYF
few,TRBJ1-2,TRBV10-3,.,TGTGCCATCAGTGAAAATCTGAATGGCTACACCTTC,CAISENLNGYTF
few,TRBJ2-4,TRBV5-4,.,TGTGCCAGCAGCTTGGCCGGGGAGAACATTCAGTACTTC,CASSLAGENIQYF
few,TRBJ1-1,TRBV4-1,TRBD1,TGCGCCAGCAGCCAGGGACAGGGGGGGGACACTGAAGCTTTCTTT,CASSQGQGGDTEAFF
few,TRBJ1-4,TRBV27,TRBD1,TGTGCCAGCAGTCTGACAGGGTCTAATGAAAAACTGTTTTTT,CASSLTGSNEKLFF
few,TRBJ2-1,TRBV4-1,TRBD2,TGCGCCAGCAGCCAAGACCTCCTCTCCGCTAGCGGCTTGGATGAGCAGTTCTTC,CASSQDLLSASGLDEQFF
few,TRBJ2-3,TRBV5-1,TRBD2,TGCGCCAGCAGCTTAGGGGGACTAGCGGGTCGCCTACCCGTAATAGATACGCAGTATTTT,CASSLGGLAGRLPVIDTQYF